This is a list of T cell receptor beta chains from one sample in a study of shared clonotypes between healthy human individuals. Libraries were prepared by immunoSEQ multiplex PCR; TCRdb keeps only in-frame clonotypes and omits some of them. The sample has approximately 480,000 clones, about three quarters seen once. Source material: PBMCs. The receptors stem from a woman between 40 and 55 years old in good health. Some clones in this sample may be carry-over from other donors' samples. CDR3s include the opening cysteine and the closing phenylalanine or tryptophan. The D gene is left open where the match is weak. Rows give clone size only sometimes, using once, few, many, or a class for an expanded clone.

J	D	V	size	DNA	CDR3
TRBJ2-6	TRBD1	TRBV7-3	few	TGTGCCAGCAGCTCGCAACCTACAGGGGCTGGGGCCAACGTCCTGACTTTC	CASSSQPTGAGANVLTF
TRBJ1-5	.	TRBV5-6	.	TGTGCCAGCAGCTTGGGGGGGTCGAGCAATCAGCCCCAGCATTTT	CASSLGGSSNQPQHF
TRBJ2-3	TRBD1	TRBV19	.	TGTGCCAGTAGTCTGCGGACAGGGGAGCTGTTCGGCACAGATACGCAGTATTTT	CASSLRTGELFGTDTQYF
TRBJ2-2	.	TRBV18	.	TGTGCCAGCTCACCATTTTACTGGCAAAACACCGGGGAGCTGTTTTTT	CASSPFYWQNTGELFF
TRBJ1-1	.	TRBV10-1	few	TGCGCCAGCAGTGACAGGGAAGCTTTCTTT	CASSDREAFF
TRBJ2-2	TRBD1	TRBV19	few	TGTGCCAGTAGCCCGGCCTCGACAGGGGCCGGGGAGCTGTTTTTT	CASSPASTGAGELFF
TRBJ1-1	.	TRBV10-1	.	TGCGCCAGCCGGGCACAAAGGAACACTGAAGCTTTCTTT	CASRAQRNTEAFF
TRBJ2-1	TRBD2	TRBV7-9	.	TGTGCCAGCAGCAAACTAGCGAGCTCCTACAATGAGCAGTTCTTC	CASSKLASSYNEQFF
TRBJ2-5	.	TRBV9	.	TGTGCCAGCAGCCCCTCCCGGGGACTGCAAGAGACCCAGTACTTC	CASSPSRGLQETQYF
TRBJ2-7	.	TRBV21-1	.	TGTGCCAGCAGCAAAGCGCCACTAGCTTACGAGCAGTACTTC	CASSKAPLAYEQYF
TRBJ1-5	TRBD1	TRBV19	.	TGTGCCAGTGACTCTCCCTCGGGGAGGGGGCGCGTTCAGCCCCAGCATTTT	CASDSPSGRGRVQPQHF
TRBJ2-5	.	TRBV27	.	TGTGCCAGCAGTTTAGGGGGTTATAGCCAAGAGACCCAGTACTTC	CASSLGGYSQETQYF
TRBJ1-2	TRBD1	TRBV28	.	TGTGCCAGCAGCACGACCGGGACAGGGGTTCATGGCTACACCTTC	CASSTTGTGVHGYTF
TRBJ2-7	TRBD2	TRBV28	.	TGTGCCATACGGGCTAGCGGGAGTTCCCAGTACTTC	CAIRASGSSQYF